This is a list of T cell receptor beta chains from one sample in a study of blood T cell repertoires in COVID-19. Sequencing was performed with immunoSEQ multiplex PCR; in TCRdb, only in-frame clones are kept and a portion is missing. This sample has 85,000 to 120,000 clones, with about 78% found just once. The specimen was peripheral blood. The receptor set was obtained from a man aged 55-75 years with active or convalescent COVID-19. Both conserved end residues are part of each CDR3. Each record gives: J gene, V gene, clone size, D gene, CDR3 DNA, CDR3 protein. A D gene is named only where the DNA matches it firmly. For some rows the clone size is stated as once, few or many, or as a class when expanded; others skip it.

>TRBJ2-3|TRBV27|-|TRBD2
TGTGCCAGCAGTCCTCTAGCGGGAGGGGACACAGATACGCAGTATTTT
CASSPLAGGDTDTQYF
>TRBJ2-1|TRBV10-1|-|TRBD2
TGCGCCAGCAGTCCCTGGACTAGCGGATCCTACAATGAGCAGTTCTTC
CASSPWTSGSYNEQFF
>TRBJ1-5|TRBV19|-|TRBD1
TGTGCCACCACCAGACAGGGGGATAGCAATCAGCCCCAGCATTTT
CATTRQGDSNQPQHF
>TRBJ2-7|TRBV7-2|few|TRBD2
TGTGCCAGCAGCTTAGTGAGTCTAGCGGACTACGAGCAGTACTTC
CASSLVSLADYEQYF
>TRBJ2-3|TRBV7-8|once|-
TGTGCCAGCACCACCAGGCCCCAGTCGACAGATACGCAGTATTTT
CASTTRPQSTDTQYF
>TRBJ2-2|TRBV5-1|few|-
TGCGCCAGCAGCCTCGTCGCCCCAGGGACGGGGGACGGGGAGCTGTTTTTT
CASSLVAPGTGDGELFF
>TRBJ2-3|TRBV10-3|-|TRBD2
TGTGCCATCAGCCTAGCGGGAGGGGGCACAGATACGCAGTATTTT
CAISLAGGGTDTQYF
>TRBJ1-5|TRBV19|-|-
TGTGCCAGTAGGAGGGAGGGGAGCAATCAGCCCCAGCATTTT
CASRREGSNQPQHF
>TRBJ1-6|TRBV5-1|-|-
TGCGCCAGCAGCTCGGACACCTCTAATTCACCCCTCCACTTT
CASSSDTSNSPLHF
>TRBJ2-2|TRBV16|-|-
TGTGCCAGCAGCCAAGTCGGTGTCTCCGGGGAGCTGTTTTTT
CASSQVGVSGELFF
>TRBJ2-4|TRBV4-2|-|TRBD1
TGTGCCAGCAGCCCCCCGGGACAGGGCGGCATTCAGTACTTC
CASSPPGQGGIQYF
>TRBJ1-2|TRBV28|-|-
TGTGCCAGCTGTTCGGTGGTTTTCTATGGCTACACCTTC
CASCSVVFYGYTF
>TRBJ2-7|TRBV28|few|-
TGTGCCAGCAGGCTGGGGGGTTCCTACGAGCAGTACTTC
CASRLGGSYEQYF
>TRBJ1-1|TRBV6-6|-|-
TGTGCCAGCAGTTACTCGCGGGGGGGACGGGTTGAAGCTTTCTTT
CASSYSRGGRVEAFF
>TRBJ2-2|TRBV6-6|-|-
TGTGCCAGCAGTTCAAACACCGGGGAGCTGTTTTTT
CASSSNTGELFF
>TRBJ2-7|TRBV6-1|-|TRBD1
TGTGCCAGCAGTGACCACCCGGGACAGGGGGCGCGGAGCTACGAGCAGTACTTC
CASSDHPGQGARSYEQYF
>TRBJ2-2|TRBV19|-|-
TGTGCCAGTAGTAACGACATTATACCCACTGTAGATGGGGAGCTGTTTTTT
CASSNDIIPTVDGELFF
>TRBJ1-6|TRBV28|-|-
TGTGCCAGCAGTTCCGGGATGGGTTTGGGTTCACCCCTCCACTTT
CASSSGMGLGSPLHF
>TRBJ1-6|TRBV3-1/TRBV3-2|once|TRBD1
TGTGCCAGCAGCCGGGGGGGGACAGGGAGCTCCATCTCTTATTCACCCCTCCACTTT
CASSRGGTGSSISYSPLHF
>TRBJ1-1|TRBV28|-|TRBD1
TGTGCCAGCAGTTTCCGGGACAGAGGGATAAGTGGCACTGAAGCTTTCTTT
CASSFRDRGISGTEAFF
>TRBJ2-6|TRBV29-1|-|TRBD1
TGCAGCGCGAAGACAGGGCCCTCTGGGGCCAACGTCCTGACTTTC
CSAKTGPSGANVLTF
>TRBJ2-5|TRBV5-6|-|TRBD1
TGTGCCAGCAGCCTGACAGGGGGCTGGTATGAGACCCAGTACTTC
CASSLTGGWYETQYF
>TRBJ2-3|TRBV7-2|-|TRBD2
TGTGCCAGCAGCTCCAACAACCGACTAGCGGGAGTAGGAGATACGCAGTATTTT
CASSSNNRLAGVGDTQYF
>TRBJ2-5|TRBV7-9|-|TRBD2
TGTGCCAGCAGCCCTGGGACTAGCGGACCACAAGAGACCCAGTACTTC
CASSPGTSGPQETQYF
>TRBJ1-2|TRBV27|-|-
TGTGCCAGCAGTAGCGAGGGATTCTATGGCTACACCTTC
CASSSEGFYGYTF
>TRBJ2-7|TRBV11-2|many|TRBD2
TGTGCCAGCAGCTTAGCAGCACTAGCGGGAGACGAGCAGTACTTC
CASSLAALAGDEQYF
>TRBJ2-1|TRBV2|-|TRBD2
TGTGCCAGCAGCTATGGACTAGCGGTCCCCAATGAGCAGTTCTTC
CASSYGLAVPNEQFF
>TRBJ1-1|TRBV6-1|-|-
TGTGCCAGCAGTGATACGGCGGCGGGAAACACTGAAGCTTTCTTT
CASSDTAAGNTEAFF
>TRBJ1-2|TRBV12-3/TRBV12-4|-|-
TGTGCCAGCAGTTTGGGGGCCTATGGCTACACCTTC
CASSLGAYGYTF
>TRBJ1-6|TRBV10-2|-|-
TGCGCCAGCGGGCGGGTTAATTCACCCCTCCACTTT
CASGRVNSPLHF
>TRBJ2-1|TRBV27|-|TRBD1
TGTGCCAGCAGTTCGGGACAGGGAGGTCATGAGCAGTTCTTC
CASSSGQGGHEQFF
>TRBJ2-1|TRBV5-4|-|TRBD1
TGTGCCAGCAGCTGGGACAGGGGTGCGAATGAGCAGTTCTTC
CASSWDRGANEQFF
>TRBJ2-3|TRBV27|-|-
TGTGCCAGCAGTTTCGGAGGCGATACGCAGTATTTT
CASSFGGDTQYF
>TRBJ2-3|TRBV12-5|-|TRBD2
TGTGCTAGTGGTTTGGGGGAAGCGGGAACTAGCACAGATACGCAGTATTTT
CASGLGEAGTSTDTQYF
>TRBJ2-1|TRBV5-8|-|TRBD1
TGTGCCAGCAGCTTGAAGGGGTCAGGGGGTTATGAGCAGTTCTTC
CASSLKGSGGYEQFF
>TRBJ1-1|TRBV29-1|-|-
TGCAGCGCTTCCCGTTGGACGGACTCCACTGAAGCTTTCTTT
CSASRWTDSTEAFF
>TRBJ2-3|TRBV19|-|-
TGTGCCAGTAGTATGTTGAGCCGGGGAAGGGCAGATACGCAGTATTTT
CASSMLSRGRADTQYF
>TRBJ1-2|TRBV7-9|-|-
TGTGCCAGCAGCTTACTCAACTATGGCTACACCTTC
CASSLLNYGYTF
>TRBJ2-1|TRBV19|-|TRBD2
TGTGCCAGTAGTATTTTGAGGACTAGCGGGAGACGGGATGAGCAGTTCTTC
CASSILRTSGRRDEQFF
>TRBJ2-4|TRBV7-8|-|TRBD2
TGTGCCAGCAGCAGAGGGGTGGGACTAGCGGTGATTCAGTACTTC
CASSRGVGLAVIQYF
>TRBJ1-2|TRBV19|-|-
TGTGCCAGTAGTATAGCCGTCGGGGGGACGGACTATGGCTACACCTTC
CASSIAVGGTDYGYTF
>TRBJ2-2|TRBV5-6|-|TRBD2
TGTGCCAGCAGCCACAGAAAAAGCGGGAGCGCGAGCGGGGAGCTGTTTTTT
CASSHRKSGSASGELFF
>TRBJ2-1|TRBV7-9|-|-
TGTGCCAGCAGCCGTAGGGGGAGCTCCTACAATGAGCAGTTCTTC
CASSRRGSSYNEQFF
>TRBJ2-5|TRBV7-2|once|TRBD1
TGTGCCAGCAGCTTAGTCTCCCCGGGACAGGGGGAGACCCAGTACTTC
CASSLVSPGQGETQYF
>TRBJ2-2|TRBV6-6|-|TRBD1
TGTGCCAGCAGACCTCCGACAGGGTTGGGTTCGGAGCTGTTTTTT
CASRPPTGLGSELFF
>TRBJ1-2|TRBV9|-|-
TGTGCCAGCAGCGTCTCAGGACAAATTGATTCCTATGGCTACACCTTC
CASSVSGQIDSYGYTF
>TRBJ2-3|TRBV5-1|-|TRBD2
TGCGCCAGCAGCGCCGGGGGGGTAAAATCAGATACGCAGTATTTT
CASSAGGVKSDTQYF
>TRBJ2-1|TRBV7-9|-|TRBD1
TGTGCCAGCAGCCCAGGGGGCAGGGGGCCTTACAATGAGCAGTTCTTC
CASSPGGRGPYNEQFF
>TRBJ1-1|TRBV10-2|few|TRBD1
TGCGCCAGCAGTGATAGGGGACAGGGGGTTCTGAACACTGAAGCTTTCTTT
CASSDRGQGVLNTEAFF
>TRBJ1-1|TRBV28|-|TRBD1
TGTGCCAGCAGTTCCCCGGGACAGGGGTGGGGAACTGAAGCTTTCTTT
CASSSPGQGWGTEAFF
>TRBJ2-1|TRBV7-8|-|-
TGTGCCAGCAGCTCCTTTAAGGATGGAGGGAATGAGCAGTTCTTC
CASSSFKDGGNEQFF
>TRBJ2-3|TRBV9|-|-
TGTGCCAGCAGCGCATCCGGGACAAAGACTAGCACAGATACGCAGTATTTT
CASSASGTKTSTDTQYF